The 22 T cell receptor beta chains presented below share a single source sample, sequenced in a study of neurological immune-mediated disorders. TCRdb re-called the 5' RACE reads with MiXCR, one entry per CDR3 protein. Of around 19,000 distinct CDR3 sequences in the sample, approximately 12% are singletons; the top ten hold over 25%. Sequences were obtained from CD8+ T cells from blood. All receptors derive from a woman in her 50s in good health.

At least ten counts were recorded for this clonotype. The chain combines TRBV20-1 with TRBJ2-7; a possible D gene is TRBD1 (7 bases). This CDR3 is built from 13 residues. CDR1 is DFQATT and CDR2 is SNEGSKA in the germline V gene (reference sequence). The V end lost 5 bases, the J end lost 2 bases, and 13 bases lay between the germline ends. The CDR3 nucleotides read TGCAGTGCTGTCGACAGGGAGGCCTACGAGCAGTACTTC. Its protein is CSAVDREAYEQYF.

This clonotype occurred many times. The V call is TRBV27, the J call TRBJ1-1, with D maybe TRBD1 (6 bases). Germline V gene sequence: CDR1 MNHEY, CDR2 SMNVEV (reference sequence). This CDR3 is 14 amino acids long. Between the trimmed V and J ends, which lost 1 base and 5 bases, there was a span of 11 bases. The CDR3 DNA is TGTGCCAGCAGTTTATACAGGGAGGGGACTGAAGCTTTCTTT. As protein: CASSLYREGTEAFF.

This clonotype was seen repeatedly, ten times or more. The CDR3 reads CSVPDRFHGYTF. The CDR3 DNA is TGCAGCGTTCCTGACAGGTTCCATGGCTACACCTTC. V is TRBV29-1 and J is TRBJ1-2; D may be TRBD1 (6 bases). The length of the CDR3 is 12 residues. Germline V lookup: CDR1 SQVTM, CDR2 ANQGSEA. Between the trimmed V and J ends, which lost 5 bases and 6 bases, there was a span of 13 bases.

This clonotype was counted many times. This chain joins TRBV20-1 and TRBJ2-2, with TRBD1 matching over 8 bases. Trimming at V came to 1 base and at J to 5 bases, leaving 3 bases not matched to a gene. This CDR3 has 14 amino acids. CDR1 is DFQATT, CDR2 SNEGSKA, per germline (reference sequence). CDR3 amino acids: CSARARTGTGELFF. As DNA, the CDR3 is TGCAGTGCTAGAGCCCGGACAGGGACCGGGGAGCTGTTTTTT.

This clonotype has at least ten counts. The chain combines TRBV15 with TRBJ1-4; 10 bases fit TRBD1. Trimming took 4 bases from V and 2 from J; bases not matched to a gene: 7. There are 17 residues in the CDR3. The germline V gene encodes CDR1 LNHNV and CDR2 YYDKDF (reference sequence). This CDR3 is CATSKAGQGSTNEKLFF. CDR3 in DNA: TGTGCCACCAGCAAGGCGGGACAGGGGTCGACTAATGAAAAACTGTTTTTT.

This clonotype was seen ten or more times. This chain uses TRBV10-3 with TRBJ1-1; D gene uncertain. The length of the CDR3 is 14 residues. The germline V and J ends were trimmed by 8 bases and 0 bases, with 13 bases remaining between them. Germline CDR1 and CDR2: ENHRY and SYGVKD. The CDR3 coding sequence is TGTGCCATCTTATCCCTCGGGGTGAACACTGAAGCTTTCTTT. Protein: CAILSLGVNTEAFF.

Ten or more counts support this clonotype. This chain uses TRBV14 with TRBJ2-7, with 11 positions matching TRBD1. The CDR3 is made up of 14 amino acids. From germline, CDR1 is SGHDN and CDR2 FVKESK. With V trimmed by 4 bases and J by 8 bases, 7 bases remained unmatched. In nucleotides, the CDR3 is TGTGCCAGCAGCCCCGGGACAGGGGGATTCAAGCAGTACTTC. Protein sequence: CASSPGTGGFKQYF.

This clonotype was observed once. The V call is TRBV20-1, the J call TRBJ2-7; D is uncertain. CDR1 and CDR2 (germline): DFQATT, SNEGSKA (reference sequence). The CDR3 is 13 amino acids. The V end lost 6 bases, the J end lost 9 bases, and 21 bases lay between the germline ends. The CDR3 reads CSAYGLRSYTQYF. The CDR3 coding sequence is TGCAGTGCGTACGGGCTCCGCTCCTACACGCAGTACTTC.

This chain links TRBV5-8 with TRBJ2-1, with a tentative D call TRBD1 (6 bases). Germline V gene data show CDR1 as SGHTS and CDR2 as YDEGEE. The CDR3 spans 13 residues. V was clipped by 5 bases and J by 9 bases, with 15 bases between them. CDR3 sequence reads: CASREQGRGEQFF. The CDR3 nucleotides are TGTGCCAGCAGGGAACAGGGTCGGGGTGAGCAGTTCTTC.

This clonotype was seen at least ten times. DNA of the CDR3: TGTGCCAGCAGTCAGGACAGCTACGAGCAGTACTTC. Translated, it gives CASSQDSYEQYF. V and J are TRBV7-9 and TRBJ2-7; a possible D gene is TRBD1 (6 bases). The CDR3 is made up of 12 amino acids. V lost 6 bases to trimming and J lost 3 bases, with 9 bases between them. Germline V gene data show CDR1 as SEHNR and CDR2 as FQNEAQ (reference sequence).

This clonotype was detected many times. The chain has TRBV7-6 and TRBJ1-5, with TRBD1 matching 7 bases. CDR1 and CDR2 from the germline V gene are SGHVS and FNYEAQ. The CDR3 totals 17 residues. Trimming removed 5 bases from V and 3 bases from J; junction bases left unmatched: 13. The CDR3 loop reads CASSPERGQILNQPQHF. The DNA for the CDR3 is TGTGCCAGCAGCCCGGAGAGGGGACAGATCCTCAATCAGCCCCAGCATTTT.

This clonotype was seen ten or more times. This chain connects TRBV20-1 to TRBJ2-3, with 12 bases fitting TRBD2. J was trimmed by 4 bases and V by 5 bases; bases with no gene match: 7. The V gene's germline CDR1 is DFQATT and CDR2 SNEGSKA (reference sequence). The CDR3 is 15 amino acids. Here the CDR3 reads CSAPSTSGGADTQYF. The DNA for the CDR3 is TGCAGTGCTCCCTCGACTAGCGGGGGTGCAGATACGCAGTATTTT.

This clonotype was observed at least ten times. The chain joins TRBV20-1 to TRBJ1-2, with 8 positions matching TRBD1. Germline V gene sequence: CDR1 DFQATT, CDR2 SNEGSKA (reference sequence). CDR3 length: 11 amino acids. Trimming took 3 bases from V and 8 from J; bases not matched to a gene: 2. The CDR3 sequence is CSASGQGGYTF. The CDR3 coding sequence is TGCAGTGCTAGCGGACAGGGAGGCTACACCTTC.

This clonotype was counted many times. The V and J genes are TRBV9 and TRBJ2-5; 8 bases align to TRBD2. Germline V gene sequence: CDR1 SGDLS, CDR2 YYNGEE. This CDR3 comprises 15 residues. The junction had 9 bases not matched to a gene; V was cut back by 4 bases and J by 4 bases. DNA for the CDR3: TGTGCCAGCAGCACAAGCGGGAGTGGTGCAGAGACCCAGTACTTC. It yields the protein CASSTSGSGAETQYF.

This clonotype showed up many times. The V call is TRBV7-9, the J call TRBJ2-4, with D maybe TRBD2 (5 bases). The length of the CDR3 is 12 residues. Germline V gene sequence: CDR1 SEHNR, CDR2 FQNEAQ (reference sequence). Trimming cost V 8 bases and J 8 bases, with 13 bases left between them. The CDR3: CASFPRGDIQYF. DNA for the CDR3: TGTGCCAGCTTCCCTCGGGGAGACATTCAGTACTTC.

This clonotype has at least ten counts. The genes are TRBV28 and TRBJ2-6; 7 bases match TRBD1. Germline-derived CDR1 and CDR2 are MDHEN and SYDVKM. V trimming: 6 bases; J trimming: 0 bases; junction bases outside the gene matches: 5. The length of the CDR3 is 16 residues. The CDR3 DNA reads as TGTGCCAGCAGGACAGGGCTAAACTCTGGGGCCAACGTCCTGACTTTC. This gives the protein CASRTGLNSGANVLTF. The full variable domain, completed using reference TRBV28 and TRBJ2-6, is DVKVTQSSRYLVKRTGEKVFLECVQDMDHENMFWYRQDPGLGLRLIYFSYDVKMKEKGDIPEGYSVSREKKERFSLILESASTNQTSMYLCASRTGLNSGANVLTFGAGSRLTVL.

This clonotype has a count of ten or more. J is TRBJ2-7 and V is TRBV6-2 or TRBV6-3; perhaps TRBD1 as D (5 bases). V lost 2 bases and J lost 3, with 11 bases in between. Germline V gene sequence: CDR1 MNHEY, CDR2 SVGEGT. The CDR3 totals 14 residues. The CDR3 nucleotides read TGTGCCAGCAGTTACGCGCAGGGCATCTACGAGCAGTACTTC. Translation: CASSYAQGIYEQYF.

This clonotype has ten or more counts. The CDR3 loop is CASSRTESYEQYF. For the CDR3, the DNA is TGTGCCAGCAGCCGCACCGAGTCCTACGAGCAGTACTTC. The genes are TRBV5-6 and TRBJ2-7; D unresolved. V dropped 4 bases and J dropped 1 base, with 9 bases sitting between them. From germline, CDR1 is SGHDT and CDR2 YYEEEE. CDR3 length: 13 amino acids.

This clonotype was found many times. The genes are TRBV5-6 and TRBJ2-3; 9 nucleotides align to TRBD1. The CDR3 extends over 14 amino acids. CDR1 SGHDT and CDR2 YYEEEE come from the germline V gene. The J segment lost 3 bases and the V segment lost 4 bases, leaving 3 bases of the junction unmatched. This CDR3 reads CASSLGTGTDTQYF. CDR3 nucleotide sequence: TGTGCCAGCAGCCTCGGGACAGGGACAGATACGCAGTATTTT.

There are many counts of this clonotype. The chain joins TRBV27 to TRBJ1-2, with TRBD1 matching 8 bases. Germline V gene sequence: CDR1 MNHEY, CDR2 SMNVEV (reference sequence). The CDR3 consists of 14 residues. Trimming at V came to 8 bases and at J to 4 bases, leaving 9 bases not matched to a gene. The CDR3 reads CASGGQGNPYGYTF. The CDR3 DNA is TGTGCCAGCGGCGGACAGGGCAACCCCTATGGCTACACCTTC.

This clonotype was picked up many times. The J gene is TRBJ2-5, the V gene TRBV29-1, with D maybe TRBD1 (5 bases). Germline lookup yields CDR1 SQVTM and CDR2 ANQGSEA. V gave up 7 bases and J gave up 7 bases, with 19 bases separating them. The CDR3 length is 13 residues. CDR3 sequence: CSAHGTLGRTQYF. Written as DNA, the CDR3 is TGCAGCGCTCATGGAACCCTGGGGCGGACCCAGTACTTC.

This clonotype has a count of ten or more. The chain combines TRBV25-1 with TRBJ2-1; 10 nucleotides agree with TRBD2. The CDR3 loop spans 13 amino acids. V lost 9 bases to trimming and J lost 8 bases; unmatched junction nucleotides: 7. Germline V gene sequence: CDR1 MGHDK, CDR2 SYGVNS. Here the CDR3 DNA reads TGTGCCAGTAGGACTAGCGGACTTGATGAGCAGTTCTTC. Residues: CASRTSGLDEQFF.